This T cell receptor (beta chain) was profiled in a study of T cells in Graves' hyperthyroidism and ophthalmopathy. Across the study: Before any treatment, at initial diagnosis, peripheral blood was collected.

The TCR beta CDR3 regions underwent amplification using RNA transcripts as the source. First-round RT-PCR of the TCR CDR3 relied on the HTBI primer set. TCRdb analysed the multiplex PCR reads with MiXCR anew, one entry per CDR3 protein. The table lists about 250,000 distinct CDR3 sequences, 20% to 25% of them singletons. Whole-study findings and limits: Ophthalmopathy, as predicted by the model, came a median roughly 6.3 months after the prediction. Blood also contained most expanded thyroid clonotypes above 0.001.

The study included ophthalmopathy patients with Clinical Activity Score at least 3, NOSPECS grade at least 4 and duration under 3 months. In germline, CDR1 is MNHEY, CDR2 SVGEGT. Deletions cut 4 bases from V and 3 bases from J, with 16 bases between. The CDR3 totals 15 residues. This clonotype has a handful of counts. The antigen remains undetermined. The rearrangement links TRBV6-2 or TRBV6-3 to TRBJ2-7, with D uncertain. The sequenced material came from blood. The receptor was derived from a young man with Graves' ophthalmopathy. The CDR3 loop is CASSWVERNVYEQYF. CDR3 in DNA: TGTGCCAGCAGTTGGGTGGAGCGAAATGTCTACGAGCAGTACTTC.